Listed below are T cell receptor beta chains from one sample, sequenced in a study of cytomegalovirus exposure and HLA in healthy donors. The repertoire was sequenced with immunoSEQ multiplex PCR; TCRdb's copy has only in-frame clones and lacks some. The table shows about 270,000 clones, with 80% to 90% occurring only once. Source material: PBMCs. Source of these receptors: a man aged 35-49 years in good health and CMV-seropositive. Each CDR3 is given without its conserved first and last residue. The order of the fields is V gene, J gene, CDR3 protein.

TRBV28	TRBJ1-1	ASSPDLPRGRTEAF
TRBV5-4	TRBJ2-7	ASSSGIHEQY
TRBV28	TRBJ1-4	ASRTGGLSEKLF
TRBV28	TRBJ1-5	ASSSNRARRQPQH
TRBV2	TRBJ2-3	ASSGVRLAFSTDTQY
TRBV10-3	TRBJ2-3	AGGASSTDTQY
TRBV2	TRBJ2-3	ASSRTGGTDTQY
TRBV5-1	TRBJ2-1	ASSNGQGGEQF
TRBV4-1	TRBJ2-7	ASSQGDRTNYEQY
TRBV18	TRBJ2-5	ASSPQGLQETQY
TRBV18	TRBJ1-4	ASSPRYPANNEKLF
TRBV2	TRBJ1-1	ASSDGGATNTEAF
TRBV7-9	TRBJ2-7	ASSPQDGQSSYEQY
TRBV6-5	TRBJ2-7	ASSHRDEQY
TRBV19	TRBJ2-7	ASSVRTSGDTYEQY
TRBV2	TRBJ1-1	ASSQQGPEAF
TRBV7-3	TRBJ2-2	ASSLTGGGTGELF
TRBV7-2	TRBJ2-3	ASSLGQVDTQY
TRBV29-1	TRBJ1-1	SVEGWQGQANTEAF
TRBV15	TRBJ1-5	ATSETREGWNQPQH
TRBV27	TRBJ2-7	ASSSLYEQY
TRBV30	TRBJ2-1	AWRGLAWSNEQF
TRBV5-5	TRBJ1-1	ASSQDVAGIMNTEAF
TRBV4-1	TRBJ1-1	ASSLGTASSEAF
TRBV28	TRBJ2-3	ATRGNTDTQY
TRBV5-4	TRBJ2-7	ASSVGLAGAWEQY
TRBV30	TRBJ1-3	AWSVYSGNTIY
TRBV11-2	TRBJ2-7	ASSLGPSVYEQY
TRBV2	TRBJ2-1	AVRQTSGKGEQF
TRBV7-9	TRBJ1-5	ASSQSPPGQGRNQPQH
TRBV5-4	TRBJ2-5	ASSPSPLAGGRETQY
TRBV7-9	TRBJ2-3	ASSTYRTSVSTDTQY
TRBV14	TRBJ2-5	ASSQAGGTPETQY
TRBV7-6	TRBJ1-5	ASSIGTGRVQPQH
TRBV15	TRBJ2-1	ATSSSLRGSYNEQF